This T cell receptor (beta chain) was profiled in a study of T cells after yellow fever vaccination. Background on the study: Each low-cell-number fraction was prepared by means of SMART-Seq v4 Ultra Low Input.

Template switching with 5'RACE generated the TCR cDNA and added a universal primer site and UMIs. Using its own MiXCR run on the 5' RACE reads, TCRdb lists one record per CDR3 protein. Of approximately 550,000 distinct CDR3 sequences in the sample, 13% were seen once. About this clonotype itself: Its antigen is as yet unknown.

Per germline, CDR1 SGHVS and CDR2 FQNEAQ. This CDR3 spans 15 amino acids. V lost 4 bases and J lost 3; bases outside the gene matches: 8. Notes on the study in general: A limited proportion of clonotypes was detected within both the CD4 and CD8 compartments. There was a possibility that FACS-sorted repertoires contained abundant clonotypes contaminating from the bulk population.

This TCR came from a man aged 30 to 45 who received the YFV17D yellow fever vaccine. The sequencing used PBMCs, collected on the day of the yellow fever booster vaccination. V is TRBV7-8 and J is TRBJ1-2, with 7 bases identical to TRBD1. The CDR3: CASSSTGAGYYGYTF. The DNA for the CDR3 is TGTGCCAGCAGCTCTACAGGGGCGGGATACTATGGCTACACCTTC. Full variable domain (outside the CDR3, taken from reference TRBV7-8 and TRBJ1-2): GAGVSQSPRYKVAKRGQDVALRCDPISGHVSLFWYQQALGQGPEFLTYFQNEAQLDKSGLPSDRFFAERPEGSVSTLKIQRTQQEDSAVYLCASSSTGAGYYGYTFGSGTRLTVV.